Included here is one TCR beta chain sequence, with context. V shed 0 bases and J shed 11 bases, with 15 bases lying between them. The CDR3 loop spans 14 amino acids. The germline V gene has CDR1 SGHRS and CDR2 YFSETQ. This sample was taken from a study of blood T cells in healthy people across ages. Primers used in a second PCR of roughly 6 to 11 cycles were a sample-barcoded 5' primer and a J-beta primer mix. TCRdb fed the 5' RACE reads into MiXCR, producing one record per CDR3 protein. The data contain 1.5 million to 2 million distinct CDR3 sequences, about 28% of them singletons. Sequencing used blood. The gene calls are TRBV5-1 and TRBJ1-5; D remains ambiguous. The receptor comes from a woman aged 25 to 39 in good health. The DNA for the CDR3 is TGCGCCAGCAGCTTGGCCAGGAATCGGGAGACCCAGCATTTT. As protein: CASSLARNRETQHF. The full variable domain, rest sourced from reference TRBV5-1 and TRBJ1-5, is KAGVTQTPRYLIKTRGQQVTLSCSPISGHRSVSWYQQTPGQGLQFLFEYFSETQRNKGNFPGRFSGRQFSNSRSEMNVSTLELGDSALYLCASSLARNRETQHFGDGTRLSIL.